A selection of T cell receptor beta chains follows, all from one sample in a study of blood T cell repertoires in COVID-19. Only in-frame clones appear in the TCRdb table, and some are missing; sequencing was by immunoSEQ multiplex PCR. Seen here are 80,000 to 95,000 clones, around 81% observed once, and the top ten hold under 5.5%. The specimen sequenced was peripheral blood. The receptor set was obtained from a man older than 75 with COVID-19, enrolled during active disease. The CDR3 runs from the conserved cysteine through the conserved F or W. The D gene is left open where the match is weak. Where a row states a size, it is once, few, many or the class of an expanded clone; other rows omit it.

cdr3_aa cdr3_nt v_call d_call clone_size j_call
CASSIRQGANYEQYF TGTGCCAGTAGTATTCGTCAAGGGGCCAACTACGAGCAGTACTTC TRBV19 NA NA TRBJ2-7
CASRGQGDNSPLHF TGTGCCAGTAGGGGACAGGGGGACAATTCACCCCTCCACTTT TRBV19 TRBD1 NA TRBJ1-6
CASSLLGTVYNEQFF TGCGCCAGCAGCCTATTGGGGACAGTCTACAATGAGCAGTTCTTC TRBV4-1 TRBD1 few TRBJ2-1
CASSLNPSYEQYF TGTGCCAGCAGTTTAAATCCCTCTTACGAGCAGTACTTC TRBV27 NA once TRBJ2-7
CASSETRGHLFGQPQHF TGTGCCAGTAGTGAAACTAGGGGACACCTGTTTGGTCAGCCCCAGCATTTT TRBV19 NA NA TRBJ1-5
CASSLVAGGQETQYF TGTGCCAGCAGCTTAGTAGCGGGGGGACAAGAGACCCAGTACTTC TRBV7-2 TRBD2 few TRBJ2-5
CAISESREREGRKNIQYF TGTGCCATCAGTGAGTCGCGAGAGCGGGAGGGCCGAAAAAACATTCAGTACTTC TRBV10-3 TRBD2 NA TRBJ2-4
CASSLDASGGATDTQYF TGTGCCAGCAGCTTAGATGCTAGCGGGGGGGCCACAGATACGCAGTATTTT TRBV7-9 TRBD2 NA TRBJ2-3
CASSLRPGSTEAFF TGTGCCAGCAGCTTAAGGCCGGGGAGCACTGAAGCTTTCTTT TRBV7-3 NA few TRBJ1-1
CASSPQGPTANEAFF TGTGCCAGCTCACCCCAGGGCCCCACGGCGAATGAAGCTTTCTTT TRBV18 NA NA TRBJ1-1
CASSEILAGGFQFF TGCGCCAGCAGTGAGATCCTAGCGGGAGGTTTTCAGTTCTTC TRBV10-1 TRBD2 once TRBJ2-1
CASSPGTDYGNTIYF TGTGCCAGCAGTCCCGGGACAGACTACGGAAACACCATATATTTT TRBV6-5 TRBD1 few TRBJ1-3
CASSFGGRGEETQYF TGTGCCAGCAGTTTTGGCGGGAGGGGGGAGGAGACCCAGTACTTC TRBV28 TRBD2 NA TRBJ2-5
CASSLARGNTEAFF TGTGCCAGCAGCTTAGCGCGTGGGAACACTGAAGCTTTCTTT TRBV7-2 NA NA TRBJ1-1
CASSPTRASNQPQHF TGTGCCAGCTCACCAACCAGGGCTAGCAATCAGCCCCAGCATTTT TRBV18 NA NA TRBJ1-5
CASSRRGLSSGNTIYF TGTGCCAGCAGTCGACGGGGGTTAAGCTCTGGAAACACCATATATTTT TRBV6-6 NA NA TRBJ1-3
CASSLAVFGPPNTEAFF TGTGCCAGCAGCTTAGCCGTCTTTGGGCCCCCTAACACTGAAGCTTTCTTT TRBV7-2 NA medium-sized TRBJ1-1
CASSPSRGPYGYTF TGTGCCAGTAGTCCCTCCAGGGGGCCCTATGGCTACACCTTC TRBV19 TRBD1 NA TRBJ1-2
CASSQVISVVSSPLHF TGTGCCAGCAGCCAAGTAATATCAGTTGTCAGTTCACCCCTCCACTTT TRBV4-2 NA medium-sized TRBJ1-6
CASSFYSPNYGYTF TGTGCCAGCAGCTTTTACAGCCCAAACTATGGCTACACCTTC TRBV7-9 NA NA TRBJ1-2
CASSRRDTFNYGYTF TGTGCCAGCAGCCGACGAGACACTTTTAACTATGGCTACACCTTC TRBV5-6 NA NA TRBJ1-2
CASNSIHPTGLAEAFF TGTGCCAGCAACTCCATCCACCCGACAGGGCTAGCTGAAGCTTTCTTT TRBV27 TRBD1 NA TRBJ1-1
CASSSDGDSNQPQHF TGTGCCAGCAGCTCCGACGGGGATAGCAATCAGCCCCAGCATTTT TRBV16 NA few TRBJ1-5
CASSQGWGQGNSPLHF TGTGCCAGCAGCCAGGGGTGGGGACAGGGTAATTCACCCCTCCACTTT TRBV7-8 TRBD1 NA TRBJ1-6
CASRRQGGEQYF TGTGCCAGCAGGCGGCAGGGAGGGGAGCAGTACTTC TRBV5-4 TRBD2 NA TRBJ2-7
CASGLVLGDRGRREQFF TGTGCTAGTGGTTTGGTACTTGGGGACAGGGGCCGTCGGGAGCAGTTCTTC TRBV12-5 TRBD1 NA TRBJ2-1
CASSRDYPYLYNEQFF TGTGCCAGCAGCAGGGACTACCCCTACCTTTACAATGAGCAGTTCTTC TRBV9 TRBD2 NA TRBJ2-1
CASSSGQGFGNTIYF TGTGCCAGCAGCTCGGGACAGGGGTTCGGAAACACCATATATTTT TRBV9 TRBD1 NA TRBJ1-3
CASSLNRRSYEQYF TGCGCCAGCAGCTTGAACAGACGCTCCTACGAGCAGTACTTC TRBV5-1 NA NA TRBJ2-7
CASSPIRDRNTEAFF TGTGCCAGCAGCCCTATCCGGGACAGGAACACTGAAGCTTTCTTT TRBV7-9 TRBD1 NA TRBJ1-1
CAWTWDSSGANVLTF TGTGCCTGGACATGGGACAGCTCTGGGGCCAACGTCCTGACTTTC TRBV30 TRBD1 once TRBJ2-6
CASSPPGNTGKGNTIYF TGTGCCAGCAGCCCGCCCGGTAATACAGGGAAGGGAAACACCATATATTTT TRBV9 NA once TRBJ1-3
CASRTANYGYTF TGTGCCAGCAGGACAGCTAACTATGGCTACACCTTC TRBV2 NA NA TRBJ1-2
CASLGQGDTEAFF TGTGCCAGCTTGGGACAGGGAGACACTGAAGCTTTCTTT TRBV5-4 TRBD1 NA TRBJ1-1
CASSVDTSGSSTDTQYF TGTGCCAGCAGCGTAGATACTAGCGGATCTAGCACAGATACGCAGTATTTT TRBV9 TRBD2 NA TRBJ2-3
CASSSLSGGPLETQYF TGTGCCAGCAGTTCTCTTAGCGGGGGGCCTTTAGAGACCCAGTACTTC TRBV6-5 TRBD2 NA TRBJ2-5
CASSPEGGAYNEQFF TGTGCCAGCTCACCCGAAGGGGGCGCCTACAATGAGCAGTTCTTC TRBV18 TRBD1 once TRBJ2-1
CASSRGLTEAFF TGTGCCAGCAGCAGGGGTCTCACTGAAGCTTTCTTT TRBV6-6 NA NA TRBJ1-1
CASGRDNYEQYF TGTGCCAGCGGTCGTGACAACTACGAGCAGTACTTC TRBV7-2 NA NA TRBJ2-7
CASSLDSYYGYTF TGTGCCAGCAGTTTAGACAGTTACTATGGCTACACCTTC TRBV28 NA NA TRBJ1-2
CAWSGVNYGYTF TGTGCCTGGAGTGGAGTTAACTATGGCTACACCTTC TRBV30 NA NA TRBJ1-2
CASSYTGQSSSYEQYF TGTGCCAGCAGTTACACAGGACAGTCGAGCTCCTACGAGCAGTACTTC TRBV6-5 NA NA TRBJ2-7
CASSKSGSPYNEQFF TGTGCCAGCAGTAAGAGCGGGAGCCCCTACAATGAGCAGTTCTTC TRBV28 TRBD2 NA TRBJ2-1
CASSRQGTDTQYF TGTGCCAGTAGTCGACAAGGCACAGATACGCAGTATTTT TRBV19 NA once TRBJ2-3
CSVERGRGREQYF TGCAGCGTTGAACGGGGTAGGGGGCGTGAGCAGTACTTC TRBV29-1 TRBD1 many TRBJ2-7
CASSLSGNTIYF TGTGCCAGTAGCTTGTCTGGAAACACCATATATTTT TRBV19 NA NA TRBJ1-3
CASSQADRGLQPQHF TGTGCCAGCAGCCAAGCGGACAGGGGGCTTCAGCCCCAGCATTTT TRBV7-6 TRBD1 NA TRBJ1-5
CASRVQGYSNQPQHF TGTGCCAGCAGGGTACAGGGATATAGCAATCAGCCCCAGCATTTT TRBV28 NA few TRBJ1-5
CATKDNTGGEGNTIYF TGTGCCACCAAAGATAATACTGGGGGCGAGGGAAACACCATATATTTT TRBV10-3 NA NA TRBJ1-3
CASSLLSADTEAFF TGTGCCAGCAGCCTTCTAAGCGCGGACACTGAAGCTTTCTTT TRBV11-2 NA NA TRBJ1-1
CASSTTNGRWETQYF TGTGCCAGCAGCACCACAAACGGGAGATGGGAGACCCAGTACTTC TRBV4-2 NA NA TRBJ2-5
CASTVGQGVELFF TGTGCCAGTACCGTGGGACAGGGAGTCGAGCTGTTTTTT TRBV19 TRBD1 NA TRBJ2-2
CASSLTTSGRGTDTQYF TGCGCCAGCAGCTTGACGACTAGCGGGAGAGGCACAGATACGCAGTATTTT TRBV5-1 TRBD2 NA TRBJ2-3
CASRRVNSPLHF TGTGCCAGCAGGAGGGTTAATTCACCCCTCCACTTT TRBV28 NA NA TRBJ1-6
CASSQDIRRNTEAFF TGCGCCAGCAGCCAAGATATCAGAAGGAACACTGAAGCTTTCTTT TRBV4-1 NA few TRBJ1-1
CASRDRYTDTQYF TGTGCCAGCCGGGACAGGTACACAGATACGCAGTATTTT TRBV25-1 TRBD1 NA TRBJ2-3
CASQGRAGGYTF TGTGCCTCCCAGGGGCGGGCCGGTGGCTACACCTTC TRBV30 NA NA TRBJ1-2
CSVVSGYEQYF TGCAGCGTTGTTTCGGGGTACGAGCAGTACTTC TRBV29-1 NA NA TRBJ2-7
CASSLGQGTSYGYTF TGCGCCAGCAGCTTGGGACAGGGGACCAGTTATGGCTACACCTTC TRBV5-1 TRBD1 NA TRBJ1-2